This record looks at one TCR beta chain sequence and its context. No antigen is known for it. Base quality data are lacking; no much larger clone is found one base away. This sample was taken from a study of blood T cell repertoires in COVID-19 (dated by TCRdb to between 2020 and 2021). As for the study more broadly: Samples from collaborators originated in the United States, Italy and Spain and spanned both the acute and convalescent phases of COVID-19. The material from the prospective study consisted of cDNA or gDNA derived from T cells, B-cell-depleted T cells, or PBMCs. Nearly every sample came with metadata listing a de-identified subject ID, COVID-19 status, age in years and sex. Where available, HLA class I and class II types were taken from metadata supplied by the sample provider and were not determined by assay-based typing. Subjects who had been exposed to COVID-19, were actively infected with it, or had recovered from it provided the deeply sampled blood TCRbeta repertoires that made up the dataset. Samples came from the ongoing ImmuneRACE study (first 160 participants) plus 1,254 subjects from 6 global collaborators. The repertoires were released in a freely available public database intended as a resource for research on the immune response to SARS-CoV-2. On the study overall, not on this receptor specifically: The amount of clinical and demographic metadata varied by source and participant and was provided uncurated.

The immunoSEQ Assay, a bias-controlled multiplex PCR, was used to amplify TCRbeta CDR3 regions from genomic DNA. As for the authors' bioinformatics: The number of nucleated cells in each sample was estimated from the amplification of reference gene primers within the assay. To quantify the absolute abundance of each unique TCRbeta CDR3 rearrangement, sequence reads were collapsed and filtered. For each sample, productive Simpson clonality was calculated by taking the square root of Simpson's diversity index across productive rearrangements. Imported from immuneACCESS, the table was reduced by TCRdb to in-frame sequences with V and J called. These copies leave out some clones; in studies compared against another copy, an unresolved V gene accounts for under half, and the cause of the remainder is not known. The V and J calls and clone size are taken from that table; D and trimming were inferred from the DNA. The sample table records 35,000 to 50,000 clones; more than 80% of these occur just once. Together, the top ten hold roughly 14% of the sample.

The collaborating institutions used their own protocols to collect whole blood in K2EDTA tubes. Collaborator samples were shipped for TCRbeta analysis as frozen whole blood, isolated PBMCs, or DNA extracted from either sample type. CDR1 and CDR2 were assigned from the germline V gene as SQVTM and ANQGSEA. The CDR3 numbers 12 residues from cysteine through phenylalanine. CDR3 DNA is the only sequence kept; it has 36 bases, read in frame from the first base. Here V drops 4 bases and J drops 8 bases, and the junction holds 6 bases not matched to any gene. The source material was peripheral blood. This sequence uses TRBV29-1 and TRBJ1-2; 8 bases in the middle match TRBD1. This TCR came from a man aged 50-59 years with active or convalescent COVID-19. At the DNA level, the sequence is TGCAGCGTTGGCCAGGGGGCGGAAGGCTACACCTTC. Translated, it gives CSVGQGAEGYTF.